These 10 T cell receptor beta chains originate from one sample sequenced in a study of blood T cell repertoires in COVID-19. Generated by immunoSEQ multiplex PCR, the TCRdb table keeps only in-frame clones and is missing some. The sample has 180,000 or so clones, 82% seen once. The sample consisted of peripheral blood. Source of these receptors: a woman aged 70-85 years with acute or convalescent COVID-19.

This clone was seen just once. The chain combines TRBV28 with TRBJ1-5; possibly TRBD1 for D (5 bases). Looked up from germline, CDR1 is MDHEN and CDR2 is SYDVKM. There are 14 residues in the CDR3. Trimming pared 5 bases from V and 5 bases from J, leaving 13 bases between. Here the CDR3 DNA reads TGTGCCAGCAGTCCCCCGGGGGGGTATCAGCCCCAGCATTTT. Protein: CASSPPGGYQPQHF.

The gene calls are TRBV6-5 and TRBJ2-1, with TRBD2 as a possible D gene (5 bases). The length of the CDR3 is 14 residues. Trimming took off 7 bases at V and 5 bases at J, with 15 bases between the two ends. Germline V gives CDR1 MNHEY, CDR2 SVGAGI. The DNA for the CDR3 is TGTGCCAGCACCCGGGGTGTGGCCAACAATGAGCAGTTCTTC. Protein product: CASTRGVANNEQFF.

This chain links TRBV30 with TRBJ1-6; maybe TRBD1 (5 bases). This CDR3 is 12 amino acids long. Germline lookup yields CDR1 GTSNPN and CDR2 SVGIG (reference sequence). Trimming cost V 3 bases and J 5 bases, with 5 bases left between them. This CDR3 is CAWSRDNSPLHF. The CDR3 DNA reads TGTGCCTGGAGCAGGGATAATTCACCCCTCCACTTT.

The rearrangement links TRBV6-6 to TRBJ2-7; D is possibly TRBD2 (7 bases). The CDR3 runs to 14 residues. V lost 1 base and J 6 bases, leaving 13 bases between the germline ends. Germline CDR1 and CDR2: MNHNY and SVGAGI (reference sequence). CDR3 in DNA: TGTGCCAGCAGTTACTTTGCGGCGGGGGCCGAGCAGTACTTC. Amino acids: CASSYFAAGAEQYF.

The chain uses TRBV6-6 and TRBJ2-3, with D uncertain. The CDR3 totals 15 residues. V dropped 0 bases and J dropped 1 base, with 8 bases sitting between them. CDR1 and CDR2 from the germline V gene are MNHNY and SVGAGI (reference sequence). The CDR3 nucleotides read TGTGCCAGCAGTTACTCGAGCCAAGGCACAGATACGCAGTATTTT. Its translation is CASSYSSQGTDTQYF.

The table lists this clone with a count of one. The rearrangement uses TRBV19 and TRBJ1-1, with TRBD1 matching 10 bases. The CDR3 spans 16 residues. Unmatched junction bases numbered 10, after V lost 6 bases and J lost 3 bases. CDR1 LNHDA and CDR2 SQIVND come from the germline V gene (reference sequence). The CDR3 region is CASRRQGAMGDTEAFF. CDR3 DNA: TGTGCCAGTAGGAGACAGGGGGCCATGGGGGACACTGAAGCTTTCTTT.

The rearrangement uses TRBV28 and TRBJ2-1, with TRBD2 identical over 9 bases. CDR3 length: 15 residues. Germline CDR1 and CDR2: MDHEN and SYDVKM. The V and J ends lost 5 bases and 12 bases, in that order; junction bases with no gene match: 14. CDR3 sequence (DNA): TGTGCCAGCAGTAACCTTAGCGGGAGAAGCTTTTGGCAGTTCTTC. Translation: CASSNLSGRSFWQFF.

The rearrangement links TRBV10-3 to TRBJ2-2; D perhaps matches TRBD1 (5 bases). Trimming took 5 bases from V and 6 from J, leaving 13 bases between them. Germline V CDR1 and CDR2: ENHRY, SYGVKD. The CDR3 loop spans 14 amino acids. The CDR3 DNA reads TGTGCCATCAGTCAGGGAAGAGGAGCCGGGGAGCTGTTTTTT. Residues: CAISQGRGAGELFF.

This clone was seen more than once but under ten times. The V gene is TRBV6-5, the J gene TRBJ2-1; 9 bases fit TRBD2. The ends lost 2 bases at V and 8 bases at J; junction bases unmatched: 10. Per germline, CDR1 MNHEY and CDR2 SVGAGI. This CDR3 region has 16 residues. The CDR3 DNA sequence: TGTGCCAGCAGTTACGTAGGCGGGAGGGCCAGGGATGAGCAGTTCTTC. This codes for CASSYVGGRARDEQFF.

The V and J genes are TRBV3-1 (or the pseudogene TRBV3-2) and TRBJ2-3, with TRBD1 matching over 7 bases. Germline V gene data show CDR1 as LGHDT and CDR2 as YNNKEL (reference sequence). The CDR3 extends over 14 amino acids. V lost 4 bases and J lost 4; bases outside the gene matches: 5. CDR3 sequence: CASSPGQGADTQYF. CDR3 DNA: TGTGCCAGCAGCCCCGGCCAGGGGGCAGATACGCAGTATTTT.